The T cell receptor (beta chain) under discussion was sequenced for a study of blood T cell repertoires in COVID-19. Study-level information: Samples representing acute and convalescent COVID-19 were sourced from the United States, Italy and Spain. PBMCs, B-cell-depleted T cells, or T cells provided the cDNA or gDNA that made up the material.

This clone came up a few times. Source study methods: Reference gene primer amplification in the assay estimated nucleated cell counts. Libraries were prepared by immunoSEQ multiplex PCR; TCRdb keeps only in-frame clonotypes and omits some of them. D and trimming come from the DNA, and the V and J calls and clone size come from that table. This sample yields hundreds of thousands of clones, of which 85% to 90% are seen a single time; roughly 13% belongs to the top ten. This sequence originates from a human donor in a cohort sampled during active COVID-19. The sample taken for sequencing was peripheral blood.

CDR3 nucleotide sequence: TGTGCCAGCAGCAAAACCGACAGGGGAGCTTTCTTT. Its translation is CASSKTDRGAFF. V and J are TRBV3-1 (or the pseudogene TRBV3-2) and TRBJ1-1; 8 nucleotides match TRBD1. The CDR3 contains 12 residues. V was clipped by 5 bases and J by 10 bases; unmatched bases: 6. In germline, CDR1 is LGHDT, CDR2 YNNKEL (reference sequence).